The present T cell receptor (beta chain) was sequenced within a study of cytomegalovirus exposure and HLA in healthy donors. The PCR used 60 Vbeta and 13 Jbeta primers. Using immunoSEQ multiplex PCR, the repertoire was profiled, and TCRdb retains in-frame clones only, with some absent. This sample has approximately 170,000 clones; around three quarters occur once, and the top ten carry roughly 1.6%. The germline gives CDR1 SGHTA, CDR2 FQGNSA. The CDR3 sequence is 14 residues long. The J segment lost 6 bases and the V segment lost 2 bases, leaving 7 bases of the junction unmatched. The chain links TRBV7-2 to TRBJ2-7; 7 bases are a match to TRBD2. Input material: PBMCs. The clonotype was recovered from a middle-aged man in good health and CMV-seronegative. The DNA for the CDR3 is TGTGCCAGCAGCTTAAAAGCGGGGATTGTCGAGCAGTACTTC. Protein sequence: CASSLKAGIVEQYF.